Shown below are 22 T cell receptor beta chains from a single sample sequenced in a study of T-cell reconstitution after alpha-beta-depleted transplantation in children. The authors prepared the TCRbeta library with unique molecular identifiers. TCRdb reprocessed the PCR reads with MiXCR, giving one entry per CDR3 protein. The sample lists approximately 82,000 distinct CDR3 sequences; around 15% were seen once. The sample in question was PBMCs, mostly from graft donor cells, obtained 180 days after TCRalphabeta/CD19-depleted stem cell transplant. The receptor set was obtained from a male patient aged 2-10 years who had a stem cell transplant for acute lymphoblastic leukemia, so the T cells may come from the graft donor.

In its sample, this clonotype was seen a few times. V is TRBV20-1 and J is TRBJ2-7; tentatively, D is TRBD2 (6 bases). The germline V and J ends were trimmed by 1 base and 2 bases, with 12 bases remaining between them. The CDR3 is made up of 14 amino acids. Germline V CDR1 and CDR2: DFQATT, SNEGSKA (reference sequence). CDR3 DNA: TGCAGTGCTAGAGGGAGGGATCCCCCCTACGAGCAGTACTTC. Translation: CSARGRDPPYEQYF.

This clonotype turned up a few times. The rearrangement links TRBV15 to TRBJ1-5; D unresolved. V was clipped by 0 bases and J by 1 base, with 10 bases between them. Germline V gives CDR1 LNHNV, CDR2 YYDKDF (reference sequence). CDR3 size: 16 residues. The CDR3 sequence is CATSRDTGWSNQPQHF. CDR3 DNA: TGTGCCACCAGCAGAGATACCGGTTGGAGCAATCAGCCCCAGCATTTT.

This chain connects TRBV27 to TRBJ2-2, with D possibly TRBD1 on 6 matching bases. CDR3 length: 14 amino acids. Trimming cost V 8 bases and J 1 base, with 11 bases left between them. Germline loops: CDR1 MNHEY, CDR2 SMNVEV (reference sequence). CDR3 in amino acids: CASLDRWNTGELFF. The CDR3 coding sequence is TGTGCCAGCCTTGACAGGTGGAACACCGGGGAGCTGTTTTTT.

This clonotype has just a few counts. The rearrangement uses TRBV7-9 and TRBJ2-5, with a tentative D call TRBD1 (5 bases). The CDR3 runs 13 residues. The germline V gene encodes CDR1 SEHNR and CDR2 FQNEAQ (reference sequence). V gave up 4 bases and J gave up 5 bases, with 11 bases separating them. Here the CDR3 reads CASSYRGMETQYF. The CDR3 DNA reads TGTGCCAGCAGCTATAGGGGCATGGAGACCCAGTACTTC. Combining the CDR3 with reference TRBV7-9 and TRBJ2-5 gives the whole variable domain DTGVSQNPRHKITKRGQNVTFRCDPISEHNRLYWYRQTLGQGPEFLTYFQNEAQLEKSRLLSDRFSAERPKGSFSTLEIQRTEQGDSAMYLCASSYRGMETQYFGPGTRLLVL.

The chain carries TRBV6-5 and TRBJ2-3, with 7 bases lining up with TRBD1. Germline CDR1 reads MNHEY; CDR2 reads SVGAGI. Unmatched junction bases numbered 8, after V lost 2 bases and J lost 3 bases. This CDR3 is built from 16 residues. The CDR3 protein is CASSYGAGGPTDTQYF. DNA of the CDR3: TGTGCCAGCAGTTACGGCGCAGGGGGTCCTACAGATACGCAGTATTTT.

V gene TRBV7-2 combines with J gene TRBJ2-4; D unclear. The CDR3 totals 15 residues. Trimming removed 5 bases from V and 0 bases from J, with 11 bases in between. Germline loops: CDR1 SGHTA, CDR2 FQGNSA. The CDR3 loop reads CASSNTSLAKNIQYF. CDR3 nucleotide sequence: TGTGCCAGCAGCAACACCAGTCTAGCCAAAAACATTCAGTACTTC.

This chain joins TRBV28 and TRBJ2-1; D remains ambiguous. This CDR3 region has 14 residues. CDR1 and CDR2 (germline): MDHEN, SYDVKM. V was clipped by 8 bases and J by 7 bases, with 18 bases between them. Here the CDR3 DNA reads TGTGCCAGCGCCACGATAGGGATGGGGAATGAGCAGTTCTTC. Its translation: CASATIGMGNEQFF.

This clonotype was observed a few times. J is TRBJ2-5 and V is TRBV5-1; 8 bases agree with TRBD1. Trimming took 0 bases from V and 1 from J; bases not matched to a gene: 5. The CDR3 length is 16 residues. Per germline, CDR1 SGHRS and CDR2 YFSETQ. The DNA of the CDR3 is TGCGCCAGCAGCTTGGCCACAGGGGGTGCCCAAGAGACCCAGTACTTC. Residues: CASSLATGGAQETQYF.

This clonotype was found many times. The chain recombines TRBV7-2 with TRBJ2-1, with 8 bases aligning to TRBD2. CDR1 and CDR2 (germline): SGHTA, FQGNSA. Trimming took 5 bases from V and 4 from J; bases not matched to a gene: 7. The CDR3 covers 15 residues. The DNA for the CDR3 is TGTGCCAGCAGCGACGGGGGGGCGAGTTACAATGAGCAGTTCTTC. Protein product: CASSDGGASYNEQFF. The whole variable domain, filled in from reference TRBV7-2 and TRBJ2-1, reads GAGVSQSPSNKVTEKGKDVELRCDPISGHTALYWYRQSLGQGLEFLIYFQGNSAPDKSGLPSDRFSAERTGGSVSTLTIQRTQQEDSAVYLCASSDGGASYNEQFFGPGTRLTVL.

Written as DNA, the CDR3 is TGTGCCAGCAGTCCAGACAGGGGGTATGGCTACACCTTC. Its protein is CASSPDRGYGYTF. The J gene is TRBJ1-2, the V gene TRBV12-3 or TRBV12-4; 9 positions match TRBD1. This CDR3 comprises 13 residues. V was clipped by 5 bases and J by 5 bases; unmatched bases: 3.

The J gene is TRBJ2-3, the V gene TRBV24-1; D possibly matches TRBD1 or TRBD2 (5 bases each). CDR1 KGHDR and CDR2 SFDVKD come from the germline V gene. The CDR3 sequence is 18 residues long. V was clipped by 0 bases and J by 2 bases, with 17 bases between them. As DNA, the CDR3 is TGTGCCACCAGTGATTTGCCAGGGACCAAGGCCTACACAGATACGCAGTATTTT. Its translation: CATSDLPGTKAYTDTQYF.

This clonotype was observed a handful of times. This chain uses TRBV12-3 or TRBV12-4 with TRBJ1-1; D remains ambiguous. V dropped 2 bases and J dropped 5 bases, with 9 bases sitting between them. This CDR3 is built from 13 residues. CDR3 protein: CASSLRKGTEAFF. The CDR3 coding sequence is TGTGCCAGCAGTTTAAGAAAGGGAACTGAAGCTTTCTTT.

Only a few counts were recorded for this clonotype. The chain employs TRBV5-1 and TRBJ1-1; 8 nucleotides match TRBD1. The junction had 8 bases not matched to a gene; V was cut back by 4 bases and J by 6 bases. CDR1 and CDR2 from the germline V gene are SGHRS and YFSETQ. The CDR3 sequence is 14 residues long. The CDR3 nucleotides are TGCGCCAGCAGCGCCGGACAGGGTTTACCTGAAGCTTTCTTT. This sequence encodes CASSAGQGLPEAFF.

The chain carries TRBV7-2 and TRBJ2-5, with TRBD1 identical over 8 bases. The length of the CDR3 is 18 residues. The germline V gene has CDR1 SGHTA and CDR2 FQGNSA. V trimming: 3 bases; J trimming: 9 bases; junction bases outside the gene matches: 21. The CDR3 DNA is TGTGCCAGCAGCTTCAGCGTGGTGGGACAGGCCGGGGCGGAGGCCCAGTACTTC. This sequence encodes CASSFSVVGQAGAEAQYF.

In its sample, this clonotype was seen many times. This chain joins TRBV20-1 and TRBJ1-6, with D possibly being TRBD1 (6 bases). Germline values: CDR1 DFQATT, CDR2 SNEGSKA (reference sequence). The CDR3 spans 16 residues. V gave up 0 bases and J gave up 4 bases, with 13 bases separating them. CDR3 protein: CSARDLGQQYNSPLHF. Written as DNA, the CDR3 is TGCAGTGCTAGAGATTTAGGACAGCAGTATAATTCACCCCTCCACTTT.

This chain connects TRBV5-6 to TRBJ2-5; 9 positions agree with TRBD1. Per germline, CDR1 SGHDT and CDR2 YYEEEE. There are 15 residues in the CDR3. The V gene end was trimmed by 4 bases and the J gene end by 5 bases; junction bases not matched to a gene: 9. CDR3 protein: CASSQDRGLLETQYF. The DNA for the CDR3 is TGTGCCAGCAGCCAAGACAGGGGGTTATTGGAGACCCAGTACTTC.

The chain is built from TRBV2 and TRBJ2-7; D unclear. V shed 4 bases and J shed 0 bases, with 13 bases lying between them. Germline loops: CDR1 SNHLY, CDR2 FYNNEI. This CDR3 is 15 amino acids long. The CDR3, as DNA: TGTGCCAGCAGTGTTTCAGCCGCCCGCTCCTACGAGCAGTACTTC. Protein sequence: CASSVSAARSYEQYF.

The chain couples TRBV20-1 to TRBJ2-7; D uncertain. Germline CDR1 reads DFQATT; CDR2 reads SNEGSKA (reference sequence). Trimming took off 6 bases at V and 0 bases at J, with 9 bases between the two ends. This CDR3 is built from 12 residues. This CDR3 reads CSANGGSYEQYF. The CDR3 nucleotides read TGCAGTGCCAACGGTGGCTCCTACGAGCAGTACTTC.

This clonotype showed up many times. This CDR3 is CASRRPGQGTETQYF. The CDR3, as DNA: TGTGCCAGCAGACGACCGGGACAGGGGACGGAGACCCAGTACTTC. The chain combines TRBV7-9 with TRBJ2-5; 10 bases fit TRBD1. The V gene end was trimmed by 6 bases and the J gene end by 5 bases; junction bases not matched to a gene: 9. CDR1 is SEHNR and CDR2 is FQNEAQ in the germline V gene (reference sequence). The CDR3 has 15 amino acids.

This clonotype was counted a few times. The chain employs TRBV20-1 and TRBJ1-2; no reliable D call. V was clipped by 3 bases and J by 4 bases, with 15 bases between them. The CDR3 sequence is 14 residues long. Germline CDR1 reads DFQATT; CDR2 reads SNEGSKA (reference sequence). This CDR3 is CSARRTHAPYGYTF. As DNA, the CDR3 is TGCAGTGCTAGGAGGACCCACGCGCCCTATGGCTACACCTTC.

There are many counts of this clonotype. The chain recombines TRBV5-1 with TRBJ2-7, with D maybe TRBD1 (6 bases). The germline V and J ends were trimmed by 4 bases and 2 bases, with 13 bases remaining between them. The germline CDR1 and CDR2 sequences are SGHRS and YFSETQ. The CDR3 contains 14 residues. The CDR3 DNA is TGCGCCAGCAGCGCCAGGTGGGGGCCCTACGAGCAGTACTTC. This sequence encodes CASSARWGPYEQYF.

The chain employs TRBV5-1 and TRBJ1-2, with D perhaps matching TRBD1 (5 bases). CDR3 size: 15 residues. The V gene lost 0 bases and the J gene lost 5 bases, with 14 bases spanning the gap. The germline CDR1 and CDR2 sequences are SGHRS and YFSETQ. For the CDR3, the DNA is TGCGCCAGCAGCTTGGACGGGGGATCTTATTATGGCTACACCTTC. Residues: CASSLDGGSYYGYTF.